The rows below give T cell receptor beta chains drawn from one sample of a study of T-cell reconstitution after alpha-beta-depleted transplantation in children. In TCRdb, the PCR reads were re-called with MiXCR into one record per CDR3 protein. Seen here are fewer than 700,000 distinct CDR3 sequences, around 13% observed once, and the top ten hold around 2%. Sequences were derived from PBMCs, mostly from graft donor cells, sampled 360 days after TCRalphabeta/CD19-depleted stem cell transplant. These receptors originate from a male patient younger than 18 who had a stem cell transplant for acute myeloid leukemia, so the T cells may come from the graft donor. CDR3s leave out the opening cysteine and the closing phenylalanine or tryptophan. The D gene is left open where the match is weak.

J | V | D | CDR3
TRBJ2-7 | TRBV18 | . | ASSPTDGEQY
TRBJ1-6 | TRBV6-5 | . | ASSYSSVGSYNSPLH
TRBJ2-7 | TRBV6-5 | . | ASSYIIGGLSYEQY
TRBJ2-5 | TRBV12-3/TRBV12-4 | TRBD2 | ASSLLGTRRGLKETQY
TRBJ1-6 | TRBV9 | . | ASSGTGRRSPLH
TRBJ2-1 | TRBV6-4 | . | ASSVRGRGAIGEQF
TRBJ2-1 | TRBV30 | . | AWSVGLLLGNEQF
TRBJ2-1 | TRBV24-1 | . | ATSDPGEENNEQF
TRBJ1-4 | TRBV20-1 | . | SATPGTIEKLF
TRBJ2-4 | TRBV5-1 | . | ASGGPQDIQY
TRBJ2-1 | TRBV27 | . | ASSLSVGVYNEQF
TRBJ2-7 | TRBV18 | TRBD1 | ASSPLGGGTYEQY
TRBJ1-2 | TRBV5-5 | . | ATKPIFGDYGYT
TRBJ1-1 | TRBV20-1 | TRBD1 | SARPWDRAREGAEAF
TRBJ2-1 | TRBV20-1 | TRBD2 | SAREGLAGYNEQF
TRBJ2-2 | TRBV4-2 | TRBD2 | ASSPIKPGLGGSTGELF
TRBJ2-3 | TRBV6-2/TRBV6-3 | . | ASREGHFGNTDTQY
TRBJ2-7 | TRBV6-2/TRBV6-3 | . | ASRSQLLYEQY
TRBJ2-3 | TRBV12-3/TRBV12-4 | TRBD2 | ASSLPPLAGGIDTQY
TRBJ2-1 | TRBV12-3/TRBV12-4 | . | ASIPGQKLLYNEQF
TRBJ2-1 | TRBV10-3 | TRBD2 | AISESVRVAGYNEQF
TRBJ1-1 | TRBV28 | TRBD1 | ASSEDFGTGQGVRAF
TRBJ2-1 | TRBV18 | TRBD2 | ASSLTSGSYPLEQF
TRBJ2-7 | TRBV4-2 | . | ASSQIPAGSYEQY
TRBJ2-7 | TRBV27 | . | ASSSPDSPYEQY
TRBJ2-7 | TRBV30 | TRBD1 | AWSAGQLYEQY